A single T cell receptor beta chain is shown here with its context. No antigen is known for it. The read ends 3 residues shy of where the CDR3 ends; the end is completed using the germline J gene. The CDR3 is 15 residues long. Trimming cost V 4 bases and J 5 bases; bases outside gene matches: 10. The germline V gene encodes CDR1 SEHNR and CDR2 FQNEAQ (reference sequence). The CVID group had roughly 15 females and roughly 30 males, mean age roughly 40. Sequencing input was equivalent genomic DNA from CVID and controls. Produced via immunoSEQ multiplex PCR; TCRdb's table is partial and in-frame only. This sample includes fewer than 35,000 clones with no singletons; its ten biggest clones take up 5% to 7%. These data belong to a study of T cell clonality in common variable immunodeficiency. Notes on the study in general: T cell subpopulation sequencing would be needed to explain CVID clonality. Fewer TCRbeta clones were shared among CVID subjects than controls. In common variable immunodeficiency, TCR beta chains reportedly carried fewer deletions and N-nucleotide insertions.

The chain couples TRBV7-9 to TRBJ1-2; TRBD1 aligns across 7 bases. Sequenced: peripheral blood mononuclear cells. The sequence came from a human donor with common variable immunodeficiency. The covered CDR3 bases are TGTGCCAGCAGCTCTGACCGGACAGGTACATATGGC. Translated: CASSSDRTGTYG. The entire CDR3 protein is CASSSDRTGTYGYTF.